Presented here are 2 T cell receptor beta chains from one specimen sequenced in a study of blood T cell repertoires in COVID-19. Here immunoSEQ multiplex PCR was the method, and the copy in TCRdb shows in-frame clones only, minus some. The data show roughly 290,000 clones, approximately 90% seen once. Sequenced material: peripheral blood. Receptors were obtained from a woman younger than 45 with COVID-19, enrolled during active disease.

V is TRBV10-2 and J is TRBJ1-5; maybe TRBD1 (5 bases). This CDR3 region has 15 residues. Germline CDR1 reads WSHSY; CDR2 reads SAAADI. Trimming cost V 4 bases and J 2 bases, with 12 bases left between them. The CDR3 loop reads CASSATDIGNQPQHF. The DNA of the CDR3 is TGCGCCAGCAGTGCGACGGACATAGGCAATCAGCCCCAGCATTTT.

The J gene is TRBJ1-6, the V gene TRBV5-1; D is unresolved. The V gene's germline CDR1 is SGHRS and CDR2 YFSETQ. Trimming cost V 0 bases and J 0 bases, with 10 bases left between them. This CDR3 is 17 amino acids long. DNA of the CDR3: TGCGCCAGCAGCTTGGTTGGCCCCAGCTCCTATAATTCACCCCTCCACTTT. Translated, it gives CASSLVGPSSYNSPLHF. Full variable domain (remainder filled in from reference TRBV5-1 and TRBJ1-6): KAGVTQTPRYLIKTRGQQVTLSCSPISGHRSVSWYQQTPGQGLQFLFEYFSETQRNKGNFPGRFSGRQFSNSRSEMNVSTLELGDSALYLCASSLVGPSSYNSPLHFGNGTRLTVT.